One sample yielded the 13 T cell receptor beta chains listed below, sequenced in a study of regulatory T cells in long-lasting Graves disease. Time point noted: newly diagnosed GD, antithyroid drugs for less than 3 months. RNA extracted from PBMCs served as the sequencing template. CDR3 regions were amplified by Arm-PCR using iRepertoire HTBI primers to build TCR beta libraries. TCRdb itself ran the multiplex PCR reads through MiXCR, one entry per CDR3 protein. This table has roughly 560,000 distinct CDR3 sequences, 12% appearing once. Separately, the same data were catalogued under a study of T cells in Graves' hyperthyroidism and ophthalmopathy.

This material consisted of peripheral blood mononuclear cells (PBMCs), taken at new diagnosis, from a patient treated with antithyroid drugs. These TCRs come from a woman under 40 with Graves disease.

In this sample, this clonotype turned up many times. V is TRBV12-3 or TRBV12-4 and J is TRBJ2-1; D perhaps matches TRBD2 (6 bases). The CDR3 is made up of 15 amino acids. V lost 8 bases to trimming and J lost 4 bases, with 18 bases between them. CDR3 sequence reads: CASSPGGVSYNEQFF. The CDR3 nucleotides are TGTGCCAGCTCTCCCGGCGGGGTATCTTACAATGAGCAGTTCTTC.

This clonotype was counted many times. The V gene is TRBV3-1, the J gene TRBJ2-5, with no clear D. This CDR3 is built from 14 residues. The V gene's germline CDR1 is LGHDT and CDR2 YNNKEL (reference sequence). Deletions cut 4 bases from V and 0 bases from J, with 9 bases between. CDR3 region: CASSPRAYQETQYF. Written as DNA, the CDR3 is TGTGCCAGCAGCCCCCGGGCCTACCAAGAGACCCAGTACTTC.

This clonotype was counted ten times or more. The chain employs TRBV11-2 and TRBJ2-1; weak D call: TRBD2 (6 bases). The V end was cut by 8 bases, the J end by 4 bases, with 18 bases between. This CDR3 spans 15 amino acids. Germline V CDR1 and CDR2: SGHAT, FQNNGV. CDR3 nucleotides: TGTGCCAGCTGCCGATGCGGGGAAGTATACAATGAGCAGTTCTTC. Amino acids: CASCRCGEVYNEQFF.

Many counts were recorded for this clonotype. The gene calls are TRBV11-1 and TRBJ2-7; the match to TRBD2 covers 12 bases. The CDR3 has 15 amino acids. With 5 bases clipped from V and 6 bases from J, the junction kept 8 bases outside the gene matches. CDR1 SGHAT and CDR2 FQDESV come from the germline V gene (reference sequence). The CDR3 spells CASSGRTSGKAEQYF. The CDR3 nucleotides read TGTGCCAGCAGCGGGCGGACTAGCGGGAAAGCCGAGCAGTACTTC.

This clonotype was seen a few times. This chain joins TRBV9 and TRBJ1-2, with 9 bases that match TRBD1. Germline V lookup: CDR1 SGDLS, CDR2 YYNGEE. The V gene end was trimmed by 4 bases and the J gene end by 7 bases; junction bases not matched to a gene: 8. The CDR3 consists of 14 residues. The CDR3 loop reads CASSPGQGHSGYTF. Here the CDR3 DNA reads TGTGCCAGCAGCCCCGGACAGGGGCACAGTGGCTACACCTTC.

The chain employs TRBV6-1 and TRBJ1-4; no reliable D call. From germline, CDR1 is MNHNS and CDR2 SASEGT. V dropped 5 bases and J dropped 4 bases, with 11 bases sitting between them. This CDR3 contains 14 residues. The CDR3 sequence is CASSRGLLNEKLFF. In DNA, the CDR3 is TGTGCCAGCAGTCGAGGGCTACTTAATGAAAAACTGTTTTTT.

This CDR3 reads CASSIDAGVRGELFF. The CDR3 nucleotides are TGTGCCAGTAGTATAGACGCCGGAGTTCGTGGGGAGCTGTTTTTT. The rearrangement joins TRBV19 to TRBJ2-2; unclear D gene. CDR1 and CDR2 from the germline V gene are LNHDA and SQIVND (reference sequence). The germline V and J ends were trimmed by 0 bases and 8 bases, with 13 bases remaining between them. The length of the CDR3 is 15 residues.

The rearrangement uses TRBV7-9 and TRBJ1-3, with TRBD1 as a possible D gene (5 bases). Germline V gene data show CDR1 as SEHNR and CDR2 as FQNEAQ (reference sequence). CDR3 length: 14 amino acids. V dropped 5 bases and J dropped 3 bases, with 11 bases sitting between them. The CDR3 is CASSLTGDGNTIYF. Written as DNA, the CDR3 is TGTGCCAGCAGCCTCACAGGAGATGGAAACACCATATATTTT.

The CDR3 bases are TGTGCCAGCAGCGGGAGTGAGACAGATACGCAGTATTTT. Residues: CASSGSETDTQYF. The rearrangement joins TRBV28 to TRBJ2-3; maybe TRBD2 (6 bases). Trimming cost V 6 bases and J 3 bases, with 10 bases left between them. This CDR3 has 13 residues. Germline loops: CDR1 MDHEN, CDR2 SYDVKM.

This clonotype occurred many times. This chain links TRBV12-3 or TRBV12-4 with TRBJ1-2; 8 nucleotides align to TRBD1. This CDR3 is 13 amino acids long. J was trimmed by 8 bases and V by 7 bases; bases with no gene match: 9. CDR3 protein: CASTLGQGRGYTF. In DNA form, the CDR3 reads TGTGCCAGCACCCTCGGACAGGGACGGGGCTACACCTTC.

This clonotype was observed many times. The chain recombines TRBV2 with TRBJ2-7, with 9 bases lining up with TRBD1. This CDR3 contains 12 residues. Unmatched junction bases numbered 4, after V lost 8 bases and J lost 5 bases. Germline CDR1 and CDR2: SNHLY and FYNNEI. The CDR3 region has the DNA TGTGCCAGCGGGACAGGGTCCCACGAGCAGTACTTC. Encoded protein: CASGTGSHEQYF.

On this clonotype: A read error may be the cause here, since a much bigger clone is one base away. The rearrangement uses TRBV20-1 and TRBJ2-7; D possibly corresponds to TRBD2 (5 bases). The CDR3 is made up of 12 amino acids. From germline, CDR1 is DFQATT and CDR2 SNEGSKA (reference sequence). The DNA for the CDR3 is TGCACTGCTAGCCCCAGGAACTACGAGCAGTACTTC. Translating gives CTASPRNYEQYF.

This clonotype was detected many times. V is TRBV6-1 and J is TRBJ1-2; 7 nucleotides align to TRBD1. CDR3 length: 15 residues. Germline V lookup: CDR1 MNHNS, CDR2 SASEGT. The junction had 13 bases not matched to a gene; V was cut back by 5 bases and J by 7 bases. The CDR3: CASSTTGDPLGGYTF. CDR3 nucleotides: TGTGCCAGCAGTACCACAGGGGACCCTTTAGGTGGCTACACCTTC.